Sequencing of this T cell receptor beta chain was carried out in a study of blood T cell repertoires in COVID-19. Profiled with immunoSEQ multiplex PCR; TCRdb holds only in-frame clones, not every one. The sample lists over 200,000 clones; roughly 85% were seen once. The receptor was isolated from a middle-aged man who had recovered from COVID-19. The sequenced sample consisted of PBMCs or T cells enriched from blood (not recorded which).

The CDR3 sequence is CASSFRGLAPYF. The CDR3 DNA reads as TGCGCCAGCAGCTTCCGGGGACTAGCGCCATACTTC. The chain links TRBV5-1 to TRBJ2-7, with TRBD2 identical over 10 bases. This CDR3 has 12 amino acids. The trim removed 2 bases at V and 13 bases at J, leaving 6 bases unmatched. CDR1 is SGHRS, CDR2 YFSETQ, per germline.